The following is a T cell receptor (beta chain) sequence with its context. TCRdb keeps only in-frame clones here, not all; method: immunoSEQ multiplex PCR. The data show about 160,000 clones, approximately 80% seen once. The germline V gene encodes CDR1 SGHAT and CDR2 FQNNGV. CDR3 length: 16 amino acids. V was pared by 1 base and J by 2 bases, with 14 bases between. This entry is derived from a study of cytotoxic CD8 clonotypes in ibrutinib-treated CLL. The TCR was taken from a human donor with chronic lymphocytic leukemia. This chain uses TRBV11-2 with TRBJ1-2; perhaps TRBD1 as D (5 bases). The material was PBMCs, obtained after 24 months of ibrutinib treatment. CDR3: CASSLGEAGLNYGYTF. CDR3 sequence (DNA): TGTGCCAGCAGCTTAGGGGAGGCAGGGCTGAACTATGGCTACACCTTC.